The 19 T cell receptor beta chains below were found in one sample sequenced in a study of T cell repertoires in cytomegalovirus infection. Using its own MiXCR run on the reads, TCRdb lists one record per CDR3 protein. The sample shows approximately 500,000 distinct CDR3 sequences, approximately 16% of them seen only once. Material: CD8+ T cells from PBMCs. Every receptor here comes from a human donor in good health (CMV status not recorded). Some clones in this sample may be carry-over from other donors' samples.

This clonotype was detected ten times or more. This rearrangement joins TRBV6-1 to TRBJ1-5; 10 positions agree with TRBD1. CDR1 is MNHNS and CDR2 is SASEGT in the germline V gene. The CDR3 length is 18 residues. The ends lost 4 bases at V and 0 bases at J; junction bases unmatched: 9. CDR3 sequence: CASSAGTGVRHSNQPQHF. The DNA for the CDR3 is TGTGCCAGCAGTGCCGGGACAGGGGTCAGGCATAGCAATCAGCCCCAGCATTTT.

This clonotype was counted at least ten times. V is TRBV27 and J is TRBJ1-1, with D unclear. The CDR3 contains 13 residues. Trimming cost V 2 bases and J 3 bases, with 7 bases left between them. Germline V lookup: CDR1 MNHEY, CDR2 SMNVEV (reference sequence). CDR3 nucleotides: TGTGCCAGCAGTTTAAAGGACTACACTGAAGCTTTCTTT. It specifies CASSLKDYTEAFF.

CDR3 nucleotides: TGTGCCAGCAGTCCCCGGGACCTCTTCTACAATGAGCAGTTCTTC. This sequence encodes CASSPRDLFYNEQFF. This rearrangement joins TRBV6-1 to TRBJ2-1; TRBD1 or TRBD2 may be the D gene (5 bases each). Germline V gene data show CDR1 as MNHNS and CDR2 as SASEGT. CDR3 size: 15 residues. V was cut by 5 bases and J by 3 bases, with 14 bases left in between.

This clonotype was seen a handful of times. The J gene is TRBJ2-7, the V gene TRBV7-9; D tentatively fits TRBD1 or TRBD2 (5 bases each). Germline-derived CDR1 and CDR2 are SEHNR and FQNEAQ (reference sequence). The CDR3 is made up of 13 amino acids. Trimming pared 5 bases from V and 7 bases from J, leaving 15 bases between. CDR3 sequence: CASSPPPGREQYF. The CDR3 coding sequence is TGTGCCAGCAGCCCCCCCCCAGGGAGAGAGCAGTACTTC.

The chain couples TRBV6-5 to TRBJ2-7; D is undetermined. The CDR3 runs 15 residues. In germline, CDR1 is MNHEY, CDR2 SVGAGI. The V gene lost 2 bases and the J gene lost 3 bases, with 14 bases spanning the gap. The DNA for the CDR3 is TGTGCCAGCAGTTACGACCGCAGTAGAGACTACGAGCAGTACTTC. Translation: CASSYDRSRDYEQYF.

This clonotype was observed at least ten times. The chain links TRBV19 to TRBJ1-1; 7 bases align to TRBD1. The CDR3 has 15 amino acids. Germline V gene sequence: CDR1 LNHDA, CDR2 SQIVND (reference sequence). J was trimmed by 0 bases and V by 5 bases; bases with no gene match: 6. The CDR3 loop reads CASSDRQGMNTEAFF. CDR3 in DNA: TGTGCCAGTAGTGATCGACAGGGCATGAACACTGAAGCTTTCTTT.

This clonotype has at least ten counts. CDR3 DNA sequence: TGTGCCAGCAGCCTGGACTCTCGGTGGGCTTACGAGCAGTACTTC. It encodes CASSLDSRWAYEQYF. The chain couples TRBV6-1 to TRBJ2-7; D is possibly TRBD2 (5 bases). This CDR3 comprises 15 residues. With 6 bases removed from V and 4 bases from J, the gap between germline ends came to 19 bases. Germline V gene sequence: CDR1 MNHNS, CDR2 SASEGT.

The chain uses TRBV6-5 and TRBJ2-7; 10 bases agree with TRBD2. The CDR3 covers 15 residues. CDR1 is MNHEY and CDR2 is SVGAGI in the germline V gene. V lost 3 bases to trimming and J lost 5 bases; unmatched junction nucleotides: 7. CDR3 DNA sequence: TGTGCCAGCAGTTATTTAGCTAGCGGGAGCCACGAGCAGTACTTC. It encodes CASSYLASGSHEQYF.

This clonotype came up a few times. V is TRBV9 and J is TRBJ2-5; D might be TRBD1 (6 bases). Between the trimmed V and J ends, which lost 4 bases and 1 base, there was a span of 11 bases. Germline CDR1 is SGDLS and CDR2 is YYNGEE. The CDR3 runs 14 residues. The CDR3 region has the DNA TGTGCCAGCAGCTTACAGGGCCTCCAAGAGACCCAGTACTTC. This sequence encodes CASSLQGLQETQYF.

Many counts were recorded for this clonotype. For the CDR3, the DNA is TGTGCCAGCAGTGTCGGCCGTGGCAAGTATAGCAATCAGCCCCAGCATTTT. Protein sequence: CASSVGRGKYSNQPQHF. This chain joins TRBV6-1 and TRBJ1-5; D ambiguous. V lost 4 bases and J 0 bases, leaving 16 bases between the germline ends. This CDR3 comprises 17 residues. Per germline, CDR1 MNHNS and CDR2 SASEGT.

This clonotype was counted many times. The CDR3, as DNA: TGTGCCAGCAGCGTACTGGACAGTATGAACACTGAAGCTTTCTTT. Amino acids: CASSVLDSMNTEAFF. V gene TRBV9 combines with J gene TRBJ1-1, with D perhaps matching TRBD1 (6 bases). With 1 base removed from V and 0 bases from J, the gap between germline ends came to 10 bases. Germline CDR1 reads SGDLS; CDR2 reads YYNGEE. The CDR3 contains 15 residues. Based on the CDR3 plus reference TRBV9 and TRBJ1-1, the full variable domain is DSGVTQTPKHLITATGQRVTLRCSPRSGDLSVYWYQQSLDQGLQFLIQYYNGEERAKGNILERFSAQQFPDLHSELNLSSLELGDSALYFCASSVLDSMNTEAFFGQGTRLTVV.

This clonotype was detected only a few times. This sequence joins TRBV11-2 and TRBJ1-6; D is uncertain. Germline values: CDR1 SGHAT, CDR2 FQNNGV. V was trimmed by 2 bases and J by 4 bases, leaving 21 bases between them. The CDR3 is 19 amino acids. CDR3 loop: CASSLPRGHPSKYNSPLHF. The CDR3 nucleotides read TGTGCCAGCAGCTTACCCCGAGGCCATCCTTCTAAATATAATTCACCCCTCCACTTT.

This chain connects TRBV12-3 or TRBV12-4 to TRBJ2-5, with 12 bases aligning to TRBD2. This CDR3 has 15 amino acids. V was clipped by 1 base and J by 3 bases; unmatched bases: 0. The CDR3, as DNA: TGTGCCAGCAGTTTAGGGACTAGCGGGGAAGAGACCCAGTACTTC. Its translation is CASSLGTSGEETQYF.

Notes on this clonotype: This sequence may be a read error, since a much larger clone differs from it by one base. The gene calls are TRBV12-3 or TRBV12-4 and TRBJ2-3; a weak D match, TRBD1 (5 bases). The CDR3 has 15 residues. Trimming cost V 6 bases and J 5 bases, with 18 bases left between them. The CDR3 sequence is CASSPSREQVDTQYF. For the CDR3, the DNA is TGTGCCAGCAGCCCAAGCCGAGAACAGGTAGATACGCAGTATTTT.

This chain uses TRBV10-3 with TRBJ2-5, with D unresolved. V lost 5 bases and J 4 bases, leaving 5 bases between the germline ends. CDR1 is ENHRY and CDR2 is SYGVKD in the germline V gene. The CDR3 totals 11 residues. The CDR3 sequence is CAISSGETQYF. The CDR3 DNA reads TGTGCCATCAGTTCAGGAGAGACCCAGTACTTC.

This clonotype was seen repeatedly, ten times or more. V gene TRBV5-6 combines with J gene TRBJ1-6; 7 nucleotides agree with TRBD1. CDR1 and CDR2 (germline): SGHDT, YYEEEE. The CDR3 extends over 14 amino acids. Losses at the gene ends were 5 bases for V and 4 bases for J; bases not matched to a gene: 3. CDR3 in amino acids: CASRGTEYNSPLHF. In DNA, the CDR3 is TGTGCCAGCAGGGGGACAGAATATAATTCACCCCTCCACTTT.

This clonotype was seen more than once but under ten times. The CDR3 nucleotides read TGTGCCAGCAGTGAACTGGCTAACTATGGCTACACCTTC. Protein product: CASSELANYGYTF. This rearrangement joins TRBV6-1 to TRBJ1-2, with D unclear. Germline assignment: CDR1 MNHNS and CDR2 SASEGT. The CDR3 extends over 13 amino acids. V lost 2 bases to trimming and J lost 0 bases, with 4 bases between them.

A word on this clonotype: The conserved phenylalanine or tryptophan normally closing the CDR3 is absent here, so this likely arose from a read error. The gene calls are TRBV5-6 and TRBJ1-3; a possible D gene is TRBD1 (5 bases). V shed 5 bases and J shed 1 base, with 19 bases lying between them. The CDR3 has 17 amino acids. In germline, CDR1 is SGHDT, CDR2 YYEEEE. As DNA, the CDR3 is TGTGCCAGCAGTAACTCCGGGACCGCGCGTTCTGGAAACACCATATATTAT. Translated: CASSNSGTARSGNTIYY.

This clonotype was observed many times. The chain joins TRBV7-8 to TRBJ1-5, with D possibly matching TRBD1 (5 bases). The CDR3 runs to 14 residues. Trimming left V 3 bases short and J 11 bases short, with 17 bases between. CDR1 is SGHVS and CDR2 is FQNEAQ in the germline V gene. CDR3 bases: TGTGCCAGCAGCTTCAGTGGCCCGCAGGGCGCCCAGCATTTT. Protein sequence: CASSFSGPQGAQHF.